This TCR beta chain was observed in a study of cytomegalovirus exposure and HLA in healthy donors. The CDR3 extends over 15 amino acids. The germline V gene encodes CDR1 SEHNR and CDR2 FQNEAQ (reference sequence). The germline V and J ends were trimmed by 1 base and 0 bases, with 7 bases remaining between them. Both 60 Vbeta primers and 13 Jbeta primers went into the PCR. TCRdb's copy holds only in-frame clones and misses some; the assay was immunoSEQ multiplex PCR. The table records around 78,000 clones, around 80% of them present only once. The sample holds a few counts of this clone. Other nucleotide sequences in the sample specify the same CDR3.

The V gene is TRBV7-9, the J gene TRBJ1-5; D not resolved. This sequence originates from a male donor in good health and CMV-seronegative. The sample consisted of PBMCs. CDR3 in DNA: TGTGCCAGCAGCTTAGGAGGAGGTAGCAATCAGCCCCAGCATTTT. Encoded protein: CASSLGGGSNQPQHF.